This TCR beta chain comes out of a study of metastatic and nonmetastatic thyroid tumors. Study in general: Repertoires from malignant and benign thyroid patients were compared across blood and tumor or nodule tissue.

Study-level findings and limits: Significantly higher TCR beta diversity was reportedly seen in malignant thyroid tumors than benign nodules, in blood and tumor.

This CDR3 has 13 residues. Germline CDR1 and CDR2: MDHEN and SYDVKM. TCRdb re-called clones via MiXCR from the PCR reads. The sample carries about 25,000 clones, approximately 13% recorded once. Thyroid surgery had not been preceded by any treatment in any patient. In this sample, this clone turned up many times. The antigen is not known. A read error may explain this, as a much larger clone is one base away. Other DNA variants within this sample encode the same CDR3. V usage is TRBV28 and J usage is TRBJ1-2; D remains unclear. Sequencing input: blood. The clonotype originates from a female donor with papillary thyroid cancer or a benign thyroid nodule (not recorded which). Some clones in this sample may be carry-over from other donors' samples. This CDR3 is CASSLLGSGGYTF. As DNA, the CDR3 is TGCGCCAGCAGTTTATTGGGTTCAGGTGGCTACACCTTC.